A single sample gave rise to the 30 T cell receptor beta chains below, sequenced in a study of T-cell reconstitution after alpha-beta-depleted transplantation in children. The TCRbeta library incorporated unique molecular identifiers. TCRdb processed the PCR reads anew with MiXCR; each CDR3 protein has one entry. The data contain 40,000 to 55,000 distinct CDR3 sequences, about 10% of them singletons. Sequenced here: PBMCs, mostly from graft donor cells, sampled 60 days after TCRalphabeta/CD19-depleted stem cell transplant. All receptors derive from a male patient aged 2 to 9 who had a stem cell transplant for chronic granulomatous disease, so the T cells may come from the graft donor.

This chain joins TRBV15 and TRBJ2-5; 8 nucleotides agree with TRBD2. This CDR3 spans 14 amino acids. Trimming took 8 bases from V and 5 from J; bases not matched to a gene: 10. Germline values: CDR1 LNHNV, CDR2 YYDKDF (reference sequence). CDR3 protein: CATGRSGSSETQYF. The DNA of the CDR3 is TGTGCCACCGGTCGAAGCGGGAGTTCGGAGACCCAGTACTTC.

J is TRBJ1-4 and V is TRBV6-5, with D unresolved. Germline V gives CDR1 MNHEY, CDR2 SVGAGI. The CDR3 length is 15 residues. V lost 6 bases and J 0 bases, leaving 11 bases between the germline ends. The CDR3 coding sequence is TGTGCCAGCAGATCCTCAGGTGCAACTAATGAAAAACTGTTTTTT. Amino acids: CASRSSGATNEKLFF.

This clonotype was seen at least ten times. The genes are TRBV28 and TRBJ1-1; D not resolved. This CDR3 spans 15 amino acids. With 2 bases removed from V and 0 bases from J, the gap between germline ends came to 10 bases. Germline CDR1 reads MDHEN; CDR2 reads SYDVKM. The CDR3 sequence is CASSLGGGMNTEAFF. Here the CDR3 DNA reads TGTGCCAGCAGTTTAGGAGGCGGTATGAACACTGAAGCTTTCTTT. Combining the CDR3 with reference TRBV28 and TRBJ1-1 gives the whole variable domain DVKVTQSSRYLVKRTGEKVFLECVQDMDHENMFWYRQDPGLGLRLIYFSYDVKMKEKGDIPEGYSVSREKKERFSLILESASTNQTSMYLCASSLGGGMNTEAFFGQGTRLTVV.

Sample share makes this clonotype medium-sized. J is TRBJ2-3 and V is TRBV14; D call uncertain. The CDR3 covers 13 residues. Germline CDR1 SGHDN, CDR2 FVKESK. V gave up 1 base and J gave up 3 bases, with 5 bases separating them. CDR3 in DNA: TGTGCCAGCAGCCAAGTTATGACAGATACGCAGTATTTT. Its protein is CASSQVMTDTQYF.

This clonotype was seen many times. The chain links TRBV2 to TRBJ2-7, with 8 bases matching TRBD2. The trim removed 7 bases at V and 4 bases at J, leaving 12 bases unmatched. The CDR3 has 15 amino acids. From germline, CDR1 is SNHLY and CDR2 FYNNEI. Here the CDR3 DNA reads TGTGCCAGCACGGGAGGGCCGGAGAGAATTTACGAGCAGTACTTC. Amino acids: CASTGGPERIYEQYF.

V gene TRBV20-1 combines with J gene TRBJ2-5; D might be TRBD1 or TRBD2, each matching 6 bases. The V gene's germline CDR1 is DFQATT and CDR2 SNEGSKA (reference sequence). CDR3 size: 16 residues. The V gene lost 4 bases and the J gene lost 1 base, with 19 bases spanning the gap. The CDR3 here is CSAKGLLQGLQETQYF. CDR3 in DNA: TGCAGTGCTAAAGGCTTATTACAGGGACTCCAAGAGACCCAGTACTTC.

The table lists this clonotype with many counts. The chain carries TRBV7-9 and TRBJ2-4; D not certain. Germline CDR1 is SEHNR and CDR2 is FQNEAQ (reference sequence). Trimming left V 6 bases short and J 3 bases short, with 21 bases between. There are 17 residues in the CDR3. The CDR3 is CASSPTGLRAVKNIQYF. Here the CDR3 DNA reads TGTGCCAGCAGTCCCACTGGGCTAAGGGCAGTCAAAAACATTCAGTACTTC.

This clonotype was found many times. This sequence joins TRBV29-1 and TRBJ2-1; no definite D call. Per germline, CDR1 SQVTM and CDR2 ANQGSEA. The CDR3 contains 16 residues. V was clipped by 6 bases and J by 4 bases, with 22 bases between them. The CDR3 sequence: CSVDFSSRTIYNEQFF. CDR3 DNA sequence: TGCAGCGTCGACTTCTCATCGAGAACTATTTACAATGAGCAGTTCTTC.

This clonotype was counted many times. This sequence joins TRBV27 and TRBJ2-1, with 7 bases lining up with TRBD2. Germline loops: CDR1 MNHEY, CDR2 SMNVEV (reference sequence). The CDR3 consists of 15 residues. V lost 8 bases, J lost 6 bases, and 13 bases stayed unmatched. The CDR3 here is CASQTRGRGTNEQFF. The DNA of the CDR3 is TGTGCCAGCCAAACCCGGGGGAGGGGTACCAATGAGCAGTTCTTC.

This clonotype occurred many times. The chain recombines TRBV6-2 or TRBV6-3 with TRBJ1-5; D unclear. The CDR3 totals 13 residues. Germline CDR1 and CDR2: MNHEY and SVGEGT. V dropped 0 bases and J dropped 6 bases, with 6 bases sitting between them. The CDR3 nucleotides are TGTGCCAGCAGTTACTCGCGTACTCAGCCCCAGCATTTT. Translating gives CASSYSRTQPQHF.

A few counts support this clonotype. The rearrangement joins TRBV12-3 or TRBV12-4 to TRBJ2-2; 8 bases line up with TRBD1. V lost 6 bases to trimming and J lost 7 bases; unmatched junction nucleotides: 16. The CDR3 consists of 17 residues. The CDR3 sequence: CASSRRTGSFRGGELFF. CDR3 DNA: TGTGCCAGCAGCCGTCGGACAGGGAGTTTTCGTGGCGGGGAGCTGTTTTTT.

The chain couples TRBV6-5 to TRBJ1-2; D gene ambiguous. The CDR3 has 13 residues. The germline V gene has CDR1 MNHEY and CDR2 SVGAGI. V lost 5 bases and J lost 0, with 7 bases in between. CDR3 coding DNA: TGTGCCAGCAGTGATTCAACTAACTATGGCTACACCTTC. Translation gives CASSDSTNYGYTF.

As to this clonotype: A single base separates this from a much larger clone, so it may be a read error. The chain joins TRBV9 to TRBJ2-1; 7 bases map to TRBD1. The germline V gene has CDR1 SGDLS and CDR2 YYNGEE. The CDR3 consists of 16 residues. The CDR3 protein is CPSSVGGQPAYNEQFF. The DNA of the CDR3 is TGTCCCAGCAGCGTAGGGGGACAGCCAGCCTACAATGAGCAGTTCTTC.

This clonotype was detected many times. The chain couples TRBV20-1 to TRBJ2-5, with 7 nucleotides matching TRBD1. The CDR3 spans 14 residues. The germline gives CDR1 DFQATT, CDR2 SNEGSKA (reference sequence). Unmatched junction bases numbered 9, after V lost 3 bases and J lost 5 bases. The CDR3 coding sequence is TGCAGTGCTAGGGTGGCAGGGGGTTTCGAGACCCAGTACTTC. Residues: CSARVAGGFETQYF.

This clonotype was seen at least ten times. The chain employs TRBV18 and TRBJ1-1; perhaps TRBD1 as D (6 bases). The V end was cut by 3 bases, the J end by 8 bases, with 13 bases between. The CDR3 sequence is 13 residues long. The germline V gene encodes CDR1 KGHSH and CDR2 LQKENI. The DNA for the CDR3 is TGTGCCAGCTCACCGGGACACCCGATAGAAGCTTTCTTT. Amino acid sequence: CASSPGHPIEAFF. Complete variable domain (other parts from reference TRBV18 and TRBJ1-1): NAGVMQNPRHLVRRRGQEARLRCSPMKGHSHVYWYRQLPEEGLKFMVYLQKENIIDESGMPKERFSAEFPKEGPSILRIQQVVRGDSAAYFCASSPGHPIEAFFGQGTRLTVV.

V usage is TRBV6-5 and J usage is TRBJ2-1, with TRBD2 matching over 9 bases. With 0 bases clipped from V and 6 bases from J, the junction kept 6 bases outside the gene matches. Germline CDR1 and CDR2: MNHEY and SVGAGI. CDR3 length: 16 amino acids. The CDR3 nucleotides are TGTGCCAGCAGTTACTCGCGACTAGCGGCGACCAATGAGCAGTTCTTC. The encoded protein is CASSYSRLAATNEQFF.

This chain uses TRBV20-1 with TRBJ1-6; TRBD1 is a possible D gene (6 bases). Germline CDR1 and CDR2: DFQATT and SNEGSKA (reference sequence). Trimming removed 1 base from V and 5 bases from J, with 15 bases in between. This CDR3 region has 16 residues. This CDR3 reads CSARGGGADHNSPLHF. The DNA for the CDR3 is TGCAGTGCTAGAGGGGGGGGGGCAGATCATAATTCACCCCTCCACTTT.

This clonotype was recorded a few times. V usage is TRBV4-1 and J usage is TRBJ2-7; D is undetermined. Germline CDR1 MGHRA, CDR2 YSYEKL. The V end lost 0 bases, the J end lost 6 bases, and 12 bases lay between the germline ends. The CDR3 covers 14 residues. Here the CDR3 DNA reads TGCGCCAGCAGCCAAGATGGGATAGGTGGCGAGCAGTACTTC. Translating it yields CASSQDGIGGEQYF.

This clonotype was detected ten times or more. The chain employs TRBV5-1 and TRBJ2-1, with D perhaps assigned TRBD1 or TRBD2 (6 bases each). V lost 0 bases to trimming and J lost 0 bases, with 13 bases between them. The V gene's germline CDR1 is SGHRS and CDR2 YFSETQ. The length of the CDR3 is 17 residues. The CDR3 is CASSLAGGGGSYNEQFF. The CDR3 DNA reads as TGCGCCAGCAGCTTGGCCGGCGGAGGGGGCTCCTACAATGAGCAGTTCTTC.

This clonotype has a count of ten or more. The chain joins TRBV2 to TRBJ1-2; possibly TRBD1 for D (5 bases). This CDR3 spans 13 amino acids. Germline V gives CDR1 SNHLY, CDR2 FYNNEI. Trimming stripped 6 bases from V and 6 bases from J, with 14 bases between. As DNA, the CDR3 is TGTGCCAGCAGCCTAAGGGGAGGGGATGGCTACACCTTC. This sequence encodes CASSLRGGDGYTF.

This sequence joins TRBV20-1 and TRBJ1-2; D not resolved. From germline, CDR1 is DFQATT and CDR2 SNEGSKA (reference sequence). This CDR3 has 16 residues. The germline V and J ends were trimmed by 1 base and 2 bases, with 17 bases remaining between them. CDR3 sequence: CSARAIRRVLNYGYTF. The CDR3 nucleotides read TGCAGTGCTAGAGCCATCCGGAGGGTTCTAAACTATGGCTACACCTTC.

This clonotype was seen repeatedly, ten times or more. The gene calls are TRBV7-2 and TRBJ2-7, with TRBD2 matching 8 bases. The CDR3 covers 14 residues. The ends lost 0 bases at V and 3 bases at J; junction bases unmatched: 1. The germline V gene has CDR1 SGHTA and CDR2 FQGNSA. The CDR3 nucleotides are TGTGCCAGCAGCTTAGCTAGCGGGAACTACGAGCAGTACTTC. This encodes CASSLASGNYEQYF. The complete variable domain, with remaining parts taken from reference TRBV7-2 and TRBJ2-7, reads GAGVSQSPSNKVTEKGKDVELRCDPISGHTALYWYRQSLGQGLEFLIYFQGNSAPDKSGLPSDRFSAERTGGSVSTLTIQRTQQEDSAVYLCASSLASGNYEQYFGPGTRLTVT.

There are a few counts of this clonotype. The chain carries TRBV7-2 and TRBJ2-2; D gene unclear. This CDR3 is 15 amino acids long. Trimming took off 4 bases at V and 6 bases at J, with 15 bases between the two ends. CDR1 and CDR2 from the germline V gene are SGHTA and FQGNSA. CDR3 in amino acids: CASSSALGRPGELFF. For the CDR3, the DNA is TGTGCCAGCAGCTCCGCCCTTGGACGCCCCGGGGAGCTGTTTTTT.

This clonotype was observed a few times. The germline gene is not matched at one end of the junction; a read error may be the cause. The chain carries TRBV12-3 or TRBV12-4 and TRBJ2-7, with TRBD2 identical over 7 bases. The CDR3 totals 12 residues. DNA for the CDR3: TGTGCCAGCAGTTTTGGGGGAGGGCCGGCGAACTTC. Residues: CASSFGGGPANF.

This clonotype was seen ten or more times. The V call is TRBV27, the J call TRBJ1-1; D possibly corresponds to TRBD1 (5 bases). This CDR3 has 15 residues. CDR1 is MNHEY, CDR2 SMNVEV, per germline (reference sequence). Trimming shortened V by 2 bases and J by 0 bases, and 10 bases separated the two germline ends. CDR3 coding DNA: TGTGCCAGCAGTTTAGGCAGGGTCATGAACACTGAAGCTTTCTTT. This gives the protein CASSLGRVMNTEAFF.

This clonotype was seen repeatedly, ten times or more. J is TRBJ2-5 and V is TRBV20-1; D is unclear. The V gene's germline CDR1 is DFQATT and CDR2 SNEGSKA (reference sequence). V lost 3 bases and J lost 0, with 5 bases in between. The CDR3 covers 12 residues. The CDR3 sequence is CSARSNQETQYF. The CDR3 region has the DNA TGCAGTGCTAGGTCGAACCAAGAGACCCAGTACTTC.

There are many counts of this clonotype. V usage is TRBV29-1 and J usage is TRBJ2-1; tentative D call: TRBD2 (6 bases). V was pared by 4 bases and J by 8 bases, with 21 bases between. CDR1 is SQVTM and CDR2 is ANQGSEA in the germline V gene. This CDR3 has 15 residues. The CDR3 DNA follows: TGCAGCGTTGGAGTGGGACTGGGGAAAAACGATGAGCAGTTCTTC. This sequence encodes CSVGVGLGKNDEQFF.

This clonotype was counted many times. The genes are TRBV6-5 and TRBJ1-2; D remains ambiguous. Germline loops: CDR1 MNHEY, CDR2 SVGAGI. This CDR3 spans 11 amino acids. V lost 8 bases and J lost 5, with 9 bases in between. CDR3 protein: CASGREYGYTF. Written as DNA, the CDR3 is TGTGCCAGCGGGAGGGAGTATGGCTACACCTTC.

This clonotype has at least ten counts. V gene TRBV9 combines with J gene TRBJ2-3; TRBD2 matches 11 bases. Germline-derived CDR1 and CDR2 are SGDLS and YYNGEE. CDR3 length equals 16 residues. After removal of 6 bases from V and 2 bases from J, the junction contained 8 bases not matched to a gene. CDR3 sequence (DNA): TGTGCCAGCACCCCGGGACTAGCGGCCTACACAGATACGCAGTATTTT. This codes for CASTPGLAAYTDTQYF.

As regards this clonotype: A much bigger clone sits one base away, suggesting this may be a read error. The chain recombines TRBV7-2 with TRBJ2-7; D unclear. The CDR3 runs 15 residues. The V gene's germline CDR1 is SGHTA and CDR2 FQGNSA. Here the CDR3 DNA reads TGTGCCGGCAGGTTGGCGTCGGGTTTCTGGAATGAGCAGTACTTC. Its translation: CAGRLASGFWNEQYF. Full variable domain (outside the CDR3, taken from reference TRBV7-2 and TRBJ2-7): GAGVSQSPSNKVTEKGKDVELRCDPISGHTALYWYRQSLGQGLEFLIYFQGNSAPDKSGLPSDRFSAERTGGSVSTLTIQRTQQEDSAVYLCAGRLASGFWNEQYFGPGTRLTVT.